This T cell receptor (beta chain) is from a study of cytomegalovirus exposure and HLA in healthy donors. Overall study results and limits: TCR beta chains numbering under 200 were designated cytomegalovirus-associated.

The table came from immunoSEQ multiplex PCR; TCRdb's copy has only in-frame clones and leaves some out. The data contain around 250,000 clones, roughly 91% of them singletons. A 120-subject validation cohort, separate from the roughly 670-subject first cohort, supplied the donors. A note on this clone: Its target is not known.

Germline loops: CDR1 LGHNA, CDR2 YSLEER. The CDR3 is 14 residues long. The V gene lost 4 bases and the J gene lost 1 base, with 10 bases spanning the gap. Sequencing was carried out using PBMCs. The chain recombines TRBV4-3 with TRBJ2-5, with D unresolved. The TCR originated in a woman aged 25-40 years in good health and CMV-seronegative. CDR3: CASSRADTQETQYF. In DNA form, the CDR3 reads TGCGCCAGCAGCCGCGCTGACACCCAAGAGACCCAGTACTTC.